The table lists the clone carrying this T cell receptor (beta chain) with many counts. RNA transcripts were the source from which TCR beta CDR3 regions were amplified. Second-round multiplex PCR came after a first-round RT-PCR that employed HTBI primers. TCRdb independently ran MiXCR on the multiplex PCR reads; one entry per CDR3 protein. The sample holds about 370,000 distinct CDR3 sequences; about 17% are singletons and the top ten take 2% to 3%. Hyperthyroidism qualified as stable when ophthalmopathy did not develop within 18 months of follow-up. Patients were excluded if they had other autoimmune diseases or uncontrolled infections, and likewise if pregnancy or lactation applied. The authors isolated PBMCs from around 10 ml of fresh peripheral blood. V lost 9 bases, J lost 2 bases, and 13 bases lay in between. The CDR3 is 13 residues long. The germline gives CDR1 ENHRY, CDR2 SYGVKD. This record comes from a study of Graves' ophthalmopathy and Graves' hyperthyroidism. The wider study: At initial diagnosis, peripheral blood was obtained, and this preceded any treatment.

The sequenced sample consisted of peripheral blood. The TCR was taken from an adult woman with stable Graves' hyperthyroidism. The V gene is TRBV10-3, the J gene TRBJ1-1, with a weak D call TRBD1 (5 bases). The CDR3 protein is CAIGEASNTEAFF. Here the CDR3 DNA reads TGTGCCATAGGGGAGGCCTCAAACACTGAAGCTTTCTTT.